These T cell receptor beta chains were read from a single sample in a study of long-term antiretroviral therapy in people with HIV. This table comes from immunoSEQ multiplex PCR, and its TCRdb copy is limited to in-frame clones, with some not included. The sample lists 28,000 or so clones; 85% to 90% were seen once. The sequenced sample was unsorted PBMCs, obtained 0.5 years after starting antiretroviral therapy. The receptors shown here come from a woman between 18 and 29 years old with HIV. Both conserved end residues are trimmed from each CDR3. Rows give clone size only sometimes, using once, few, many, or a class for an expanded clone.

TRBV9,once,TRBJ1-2,ASSTHRGGNYGYT
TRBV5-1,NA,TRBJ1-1,ASSSRQGVGTEAF
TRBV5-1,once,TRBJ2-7,ASRDGEQY
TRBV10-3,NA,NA,AISGGDSYEQY
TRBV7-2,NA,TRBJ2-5,ASSATGGGETQY
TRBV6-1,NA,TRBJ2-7,ASSEALAGPYEQY
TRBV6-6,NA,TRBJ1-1,ASSYSRGGDTEAF
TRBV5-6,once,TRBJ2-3,ASSKAGAPQDTQY
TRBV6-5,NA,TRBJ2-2,ASSYPAGELF
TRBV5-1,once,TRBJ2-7,ASMVEHGTAYEQY
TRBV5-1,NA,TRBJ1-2,ASSPAGNYGYT
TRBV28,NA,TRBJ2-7,ASRLLGGREQY
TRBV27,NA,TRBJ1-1,ASSLSRNTEAF
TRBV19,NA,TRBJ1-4,ASSSAEGWNEKLF
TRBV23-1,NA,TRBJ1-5,ASNWAGYPSLDQPQH
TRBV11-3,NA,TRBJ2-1,ASSYRQGGYNEQF
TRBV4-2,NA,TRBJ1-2,ASSQVLDPGGYGYT
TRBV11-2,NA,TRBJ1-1,ASSLEWGHLNTEAF
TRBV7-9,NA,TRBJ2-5,ASSLSRTQETQY
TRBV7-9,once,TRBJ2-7,ASRHTPGQVSYEQY
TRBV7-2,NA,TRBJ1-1,ASSSAPGFRPEAF
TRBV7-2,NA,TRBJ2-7,ASSLYPGQGAREQY
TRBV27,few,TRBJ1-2,ASSPRGHYGYT
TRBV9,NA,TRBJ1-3,ASSLDDRVYGNTIY
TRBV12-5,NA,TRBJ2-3,ASGFLADTQY
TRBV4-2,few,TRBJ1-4,ASSPPGNNEKLF
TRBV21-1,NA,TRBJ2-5,ASIRLAGGKTQY
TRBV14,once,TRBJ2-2,ASSQGLAGGPIPGELF
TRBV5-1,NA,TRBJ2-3,ASSWPSTDTQY
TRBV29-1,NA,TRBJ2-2,SVPGTSVTGELF
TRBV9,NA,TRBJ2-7,ASSVGLPTYEQY
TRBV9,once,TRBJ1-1,ASSASQVTEAF
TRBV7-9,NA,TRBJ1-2,ASSLPGLGGYT
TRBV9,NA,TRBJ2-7,ASSVAHLQGYEQY
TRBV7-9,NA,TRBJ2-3,ASSLVTGTDTQY
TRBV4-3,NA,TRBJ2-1,ASSPRALAGWNEQF
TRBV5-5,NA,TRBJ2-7,ASSPDSASEQY
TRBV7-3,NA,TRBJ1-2,ASSLAGGNGYT
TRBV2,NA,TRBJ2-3,AIALVADTQY
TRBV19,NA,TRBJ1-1,ASSGRGSGTRIKNTEAF
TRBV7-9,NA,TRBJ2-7,ASSPDSTRYEQY
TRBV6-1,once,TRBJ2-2,ASSATGASTGELF
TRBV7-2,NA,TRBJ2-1,ASSPGLAGVSEQF
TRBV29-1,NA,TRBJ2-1,SAGQGNSINEQF
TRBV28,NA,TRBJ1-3,ASTLETSGNTIY
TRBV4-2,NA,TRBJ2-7,ASSQERSSFYEQY
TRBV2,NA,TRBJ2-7,ASRGDSSNEQY
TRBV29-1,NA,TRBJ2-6,SVLDDRVPSGANVLT
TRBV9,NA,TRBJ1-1,ASSARDPTKTNTEAF
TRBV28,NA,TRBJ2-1,ASSRGTSGRAAYNEQF
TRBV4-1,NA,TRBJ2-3,ASSKGHPGTDTQY
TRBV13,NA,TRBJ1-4,ASSFMDEKLF
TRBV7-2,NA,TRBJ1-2,ASSSLSGTGSYGYT